This entry features one T cell receptor (beta chain) sequence. This clonotype was recorded a few times. Its antigen has not been determined. Base quality data are lacking; no much larger clone is found one base away. According to the study, the label for this sample's time point signals: blood at routine non-recurrence follow-up after resection. Without any cell sorting, TCR sequencing was performed on whole RNA extracted either from tumor and nontumor lung tissue or from cryopreserved PBMC samples. Patients were selected for TCR sequencing only if sufficient RNA was available from at least two tumor regions. V has 5 bases trimmed and J has 3 bases trimmed; junction bases matching no gene number 3. There are 13 amino acids in the CDR3, from cysteine to valine inclusive. The DNA shown is the 39-base CDR3, in frame from base 1. The germline V gene provides CDR1 MNHEY and CDR2 SVGEGT. The library relied on 5' RACE. Sequencing was performed on a NextSeq 500. In the TCR library protocol, a unique molecular identifier was attached to each TCR cDNA molecule so that PCR and sequencing errors could be corrected. The original pipeline was this. TCR identification, UMI-based error correction and CDR3 extraction were performed with Decombinator tools. Expanded TCRs were defined as those above a frequency of 2 per 1,000, corresponding to the top 1% of the tumor frequency distribution. Renyi diversity was computed with the R vegan package after each repertoire had been subsampled 100 times to 5,000 TCRs. To build CDR3 similarity networks, amino acid triplet string-kernel similarity was used, and CDR3s were connected when their pairwise similarity was above 0.82. TCRdb itself trimmed the public reads at Q25 with fastp, ran MiXCR and retained productive beta chains. A single entry per CDR3 protein holds the most common genes and DNA from its merged rows. The V and J calls and clone size come from TCRdb's table, not from the authors' own analysis. Counted in this sample were tens of thousands of distinct CDR3 sequences; roughly 19% of them appeared once. Of the sample, about a fifth falls within the top ten clones.

This specimen belongs to a study of spatial heterogeneity in lung cancer (dated 2019 in TCRdb). With regard to the full study: Donors were approximately 72 patients with early-stage, untreated non-small cell lung cancer from the lung TRACERx cohort. Follow-up PBMC samples were sequenced whenever the samples were available, and the median time to follow-up was roughly two years after resection. Beta-chain transcripts were consistently detected in greater numbers than alpha-chain transcripts, which likely reflects a higher abundance of beta-chain transcripts. In the raw uncorrected reads, each unique combination of TCR and UMI appeared on average more than ten times. The study quantitatively compared TCR alpha and beta repertoires across multiple tumor regions, matched nontumor lung and blood in non-small cell lung cancer. TCR repertoire features were related to nonsynonymous mutation counts determined by whole-exome sequencing of tumor tissue. Both alpha and beta chains were TCR-sequenced in samples taken at surgery, namely 220 tumor regions, around 70 matched nontumor lung samples and over 55 PBMC samples. What the authors observed across the whole study: Only 13 to 15 patients were included in the comparisons of baseline and follow-up blood repertoires. Confirming at a functional level the hypothesis that regional TCRs recognize regional mutations was considered to require additional single-cell paired TCR alpha and beta sequencing. Ubiquitous expanded tumor TCRs showed up in blood more often at tumor resection than at routine follow-up.

This specimen was PBMCs, taken at follow-up. The sequence derives from a male donor with early-stage non-small cell lung cancer. This receptor chain uses TRBV6-2 or TRBV6-3 and TRBJ2-7, with 8 middle bases fitting TRBD1. The DNA is TGTGCCAGCAGTCCAGGGGGCGGCTACGAGCAGTACGTC. It encodes CASSPGGGYEQYV.